The 18 T cell receptor beta chains presented below share a single source sample, sequenced in a study of T cells after yellow fever vaccination. TCRdb re-called the 5' RACE reads through MiXCR, storing one row per CDR3 protein. The sample has a few hundred thousand distinct CDR3 sequences, about 6.9% seen once. Sequenced material: PBMCs, taken more than 40 days after the first yellow fever vaccination. The receptors were gathered from a man between 18 and 35 years old who received the YFV17D yellow fever vaccine.

The chain employs TRBV7-2 and TRBJ2-2, with D maybe TRBD1 (5 bases). This CDR3 has 14 residues. The germline gives CDR1 SGHTA, CDR2 FQGNSA. Between the trimmed V and J ends, which lost 5 bases and 6 bases, there was a span of 13 bases. In DNA form, the CDR3 reads TGTGCCAGCAGCGAGCAGGGTTCGGCCGGGGAGCTGTTTTTT. This translates into CASSEQGSAGELFF.

The chain uses TRBV5-1 and TRBJ1-5; 10 bases are a match to TRBD1. The germline gives CDR1 SGHRS, CDR2 YFSETQ. After removal of 4 bases from V and 7 bases from J, the junction contained 8 bases not matched to a gene. This CDR3 has 15 residues. CDR3 loop: CASSPGTGVGQPQHF. The CDR3 DNA is TGCGCCAGCAGCCCAGGGACAGGGGTGGGACAGCCCCAGCATTTT.

The chain has TRBV7-2 and TRBJ2-5; no reliable D call. The CDR3 has 13 residues. V dropped 5 bases and J dropped 5 bases, with 12 bases sitting between them. Germline loops: CDR1 SGHTA, CDR2 FQGNSA. The CDR3 is CASSPGPHETQYF. The DNA for the CDR3 is TGTGCCAGCAGCCCCGGCCCTCACGAGACCCAGTACTTC.

V gene TRBV5-4 combines with J gene TRBJ2-2, with 7 bases that match TRBD2. With 0 bases clipped from V and 5 bases from J, the junction kept 4 bases outside the gene matches. Germline CDR1 SGHNT, CDR2 YYREEE (reference sequence). CDR3 length equals 15 residues. For the CDR3, the DNA is TGTGCCAGCAGCTTGGAACGGGGAGGGACCGGGGAGCTGTTTTTT. Protein product: CASSLERGGTGELFF.

This clonotype was seen at least ten times. The chain uses TRBV6-2 or TRBV6-3 and TRBJ2-7; D gene ambiguous. The germline CDR1 and CDR2 sequences are MNHEY and SVGEGT. Trimming shortened V by 6 bases and J by 2 bases, and 14 bases separated the two germline ends. This CDR3 is built from 14 residues. The CDR3 DNA sequence: TGTGCCAGCAGCCACGCATTACGACCCTACGAGCAGTACGTC. This codes for CASSHALRPYEQYV.

This clonotype was seen only a few times. This chain joins TRBV9 and TRBJ2-1; 12 bases are shared with TRBD2. V was clipped by 0 bases and J by 1 base; unmatched bases: 5. The length of the CDR3 is 18 residues. Per germline, CDR1 SGDLS and CDR2 YYNGEE. The DNA of the CDR3 is TGTGCCAGCAGCGTAGTGGCTAGCGGGGGGGTTTCCTACAATGAGCAGTTCTTC. This codes for CASSVVASGGVSYNEQFF.

This clonotype was found a few times. The CDR3 region has the DNA TGCAGTGCTATCCCACGGCACGGGGACACTGAAGCTTTCTTT. Residues: CSAIPRHGDTEAFF. This chain links TRBV20-1 with TRBJ1-1; D is unclear. The CDR3 length is 14 residues. With 4 bases removed from V and 3 bases from J, the gap between germline ends came to 15 bases. From germline, CDR1 is DFQATT and CDR2 SNEGSKA (reference sequence).

The chain joins TRBV7-2 to TRBJ1-1, with TRBD1 as a possible D gene (5 bases). V was pared by 5 bases and J by 7 bases, with 17 bases between. The germline V gene encodes CDR1 SGHTA and CDR2 FQGNSA. The CDR3 extends over 14 amino acids. The DNA of the CDR3 is TGTGCCAGCAGCCCAGGGCCTGCAGGAGGTGAAGCTTTCTTT. It encodes CASSPGPAGGEAFF.

This clonotype was picked up many times. The rearrangement uses TRBV12-3 or TRBV12-4 and TRBJ1-6; maybe TRBD1 (5 bases). There are 14 residues in the CDR3. The germline V and J ends were trimmed by 3 bases and 9 bases, with 12 bases remaining between them. The chain's CDR3 is CASSFRGLRSPLHF. The CDR3 coding sequence is TGTGCCAGCAGTTTTAGGGGACTCCGTTCACCCCTCCACTTT.

A few counts support this clonotype. The CDR3 nucleotides are TGTGCCAGCAGCTTAGGACTAGCGGGGGGGAAACCAGAGACCCAGTACTTC. Its translation is CASSLGLAGGKPETQYF. V is TRBV7-8 and J is TRBJ2-5; 14 bases map to TRBD2. V shed 1 base, J shed 4 bases, and the junction held 5 bases outside the gene matches. From germline, CDR1 is SGHVS and CDR2 FQNEAQ. The CDR3 has 17 amino acids. Full variable domain (remainder filled in from reference TRBV7-8 and TRBJ2-5): GAGVSQSPRYKVAKRGQDVALRCDPISGHVSLFWYQQALGQGPEFLTYFQNEAQLDKSGLPSDRFFAERPEGSVSTLKIQRTQQEDSAVYLCASSLGLAGGKPETQYFGPGTRLLVL.

This clonotype was recorded a few times. V gene TRBV6-1 combines with J gene TRBJ2-6, with D possibly being TRBD1 (5 bases). Germline CDR1 reads MNHNS; CDR2 reads SASEGT. This CDR3 is built from 15 residues. Trimming removed 7 bases from V and 4 bases from J, with 14 bases in between. The CDR3 coding sequence is TGTGCCAGCACCAGGGCAATAACGGGGGCCAACGTCCTGACTTTC. This translates into CASTRAITGANVLTF.

The chain's CDR3 is CASSQSPPGQGPEKLFF. As DNA, the CDR3 is TGCGCCAGCAGCCAATCTCCCCCGGGACAGGGGCCGGAAAAACTGTTTTTT. This chain links TRBV4-3 with TRBJ1-4; TRBD1 agrees at 10 bases. The CDR3 has 17 amino acids. V dropped 2 bases and J dropped 8; count of bases not matched to a gene: 11. The germline CDR1 and CDR2 sequences are LGHNA and YSLEER.

This clonotype has more than one count but fewer than ten. The chain is built from TRBV18 and TRBJ2-7; D may be TRBD1 or TRBD2 (6 bases each). Germline V gene sequence: CDR1 KGHSH, CDR2 LQKENI. The CDR3 is made up of 16 amino acids. V was trimmed by 0 bases and J by 6 bases, leaving 18 bases between them. The CDR3 protein is CASSPPDAGGTGEQYF. DNA for the CDR3: TGTGCCAGCTCACCACCGGACGCCGGGGGCACGGGCGAGCAGTACTTC.

The chain recombines TRBV20-1 with TRBJ1-1, with D unresolved. V lost 6 bases, J lost 2 bases, and 10 bases lay in between. This CDR3 has 12 residues. CDR1 and CDR2 from the germline V gene are DFQATT and SNEGSKA (reference sequence). The CDR3 is CSAPHSNTEAFF. DNA of the CDR3: TGCAGTGCCCCCCACAGTAACACTGAAGCTTTCTTT.

The chain recombines TRBV9 with TRBJ2-5; TRBD2 agrees at 11 bases. CDR1 and CDR2 from the germline V gene are SGDLS and YYNGEE. V dropped 6 bases and J dropped 4; count of bases not matched to a gene: 5. This CDR3 comprises 14 residues. The CDR3 is CASNLAGGTETQYF. The CDR3 nucleotides read TGTGCCAGCAACTTAGCGGGGGGGACAGAGACCCAGTACTTC.

As concerns this clonotype: One junction end does not reproduce the germline sequence, and a read error may be involved. This chain connects TRBV20-1 to TRBJ2-1; 12 bases are a match to TRBD1. CDR3 length: 16 residues. The germline CDR1 and CDR2 sequences are DFQATT and SNEGSKA (reference sequence). The CDR3 region has the DNA TGCTGTGCTAGGAACCGGGACAGGGGGCCTCACAATGAGCAGTTCTTC. As protein: CCARNRDRGPHNEQFF.

A few counts support this clonotype. The genes are TRBV5-1 and TRBJ2-3; tentative D call: TRBD1 (5 bases). The V end was cut by 0 bases, the J end by 6 bases, with 11 bases between. Per the germline V gene, CDR1 is SGHRS and CDR2 is YFSETQ. There are 14 residues in the CDR3. The CDR3 region is CASSLGGAEDTQYF. DNA for the CDR3: TGCGCCAGCAGCTTGGGTGGGGCGGAGGATACGCAGTATTTT.

This clonotype was observed many times. V usage is TRBV6-2 or TRBV6-3 and J usage is TRBJ2-3, with 9 positions matching TRBD2. V lost 6 bases and J lost 4; bases outside the gene matches: 17. The CDR3 sequence is 18 residues long. The germline V gene encodes CDR1 MNHEY and CDR2 SVGEGT. CDR3 in amino acids: CASSRAGAAAGGPDTQYF. The CDR3 DNA sequence: TGTGCCAGCAGCCGGGCGGGGGCCGCAGCGGGGGGACCAGATACGCAGTATTTT.